This TCR beta chain was captured by sequencing in a study of vaccination effects on CD4 cells after COVID-19. Study-level information: Samples that were drawn after vaccination came a median of 72 days after the second dose.

With respect to this clone: What it recognizes is unknown.

Sequencing in the ViraFEST assay came after antigen-specific CD4+ T cells had been expanded with viral peptide pools, which were used to stimulate PBMC. The culture ran for under eleven days, and then CD4+ T cells were isolated. BNT162b2 vaccine or mRNA-1273 vaccine was given to participants in two doses. Nobody among the vaccine recipients had prior SARS-CoV-2 infection (nucleocapsid antibodies were negative). About 2.1 million PBMC were placed in each well, which was supplemented with 10 IU/ml IL-2 and roughly 10 ug/ml peptides. This table comes from immunoSEQ multiplex PCR, and its TCRdb copy is limited to in-frame clones, with some not included. The sample holds approximately 61,000 clones, approximately 73% seen once. This TCR was recovered from a human donor who received a COVID-19 vaccine. Sequencing used CD4+ T cells from PBMCs cultured with HCoV-229E spike peptides, obtained after COVID-19 vaccination.

CDR3 bases: TGTGCCAGCTCACCCATAGGGGGAAGAGAAAAACTGTTTTTT. It specifies CASSPIGGREKLFF. The chain employs TRBV18 and TRBJ1-4; D is possibly TRBD1 (6 bases). The CDR3 is 14 residues long. V lost 3 bases to trimming and J lost 8 bases, with 13 bases between them. Germline-derived CDR1 and CDR2 are KGHSH and LQKENI.